The 3 T cell receptor beta chains below come from one sample, sequenced in a study of control samples from healthy donors and cancer patients. The method was immunoSEQ multiplex PCR; TCRdb's version includes in-frame clones alone and lacks a portion of them. The sample yields 90,000 to 110,000 clones, 80% to 90% seen once. The sequenced material came from blood. These receptors were collected from a woman aged 45-65 years in good health.

This clone has only a few counts. The chain recombines TRBV4-1 with TRBJ2-5; TRBD2 aligns across 14 bases. The ends lost 6 bases at V and 1 base at J; junction bases unmatched: 13. The germline gives CDR1 MGHRA, CDR2 YSYEKL. The CDR3 runs 19 residues. CDR3 bases: TGCGCCAGCAGACGACGCGGGACTAGCGGGGGCTTTTCCCAAGAGACCCAGTACTTC. Translated, it gives CASRRRGTSGGFSQETQYF.

The chain carries TRBV7-2 and TRBJ1-3, with no clear D. The CDR3 is 16 residues long. V was trimmed by 1 base and J by 0 bases, leaving 10 bases between them. Germline values: CDR1 SGHTA, CDR2 FQGNSA. This CDR3 reads CASSLVGIISGNTIYF. The DNA of the CDR3 is TGTGCCAGCAGCTTAGTGGGTATTATCTCTGGAAACACCATATATTTT.

This chain joins TRBV4-3 and TRBJ2-1, with D maybe TRBD2 (6 bases). This CDR3 contains 19 residues. Per germline, CDR1 LGHNA and CDR2 YSLEER. The V gene lost 5 bases and the J gene lost 0 bases, with 23 bases spanning the gap. CDR3 sequence: CASSKGRSVSGASYNEQFF. CDR3 nucleotide sequence: TGCGCCAGCAGCAAGGGAAGGAGCGTGTCGGGAGCCTCCTACAATGAGCAGTTCTTC.